These 16 T cell receptor beta chains came from one sample sequenced in a study of blood T cell repertoires in COVID-19. Some clones are missing from TCRdb's copy, which holds only in-frame ones; the method was immunoSEQ multiplex PCR. This sample has some 240,000 clones; roughly four fifths occur once, and the top ten carry about 4%. Sequencing was done on a sample of PBMCs or T cells enriched from blood (not recorded which). These TCRs come from a man aged 25-45 years with acute COVID-19.

This clone was detected a few times. The rearrangement links TRBV15 to TRBJ1-1; TRBD1 agrees at 7 bases. The CDR3 consists of 15 residues. With V trimmed by 4 bases and J by 5 bases, 10 bases remained unmatched. CDR1 LNHNV and CDR2 YYDKDF come from the germline V gene (reference sequence). CDR3 sequence: CATSIEPQGNTEAFF. The CDR3 coding sequence is TGTGCCACCAGCATAGAGCCACAGGGGAATACTGAAGCTTTCTTT.

This chain uses TRBV20-1 with TRBJ1-1, with D unclear. From germline, CDR1 is DFQATT and CDR2 SNEGSKA (reference sequence). The CDR3 runs to 11 residues. Trimming removed 3 bases from V and 3 bases from J, with 5 bases in between. The CDR3 DNA is TGCAGTGCTAGCGGGGACACTGAAGCTTTCTTT. This translates into CSASGDTEAFF.

The chain is built from TRBV11-3 and TRBJ2-2; TRBD2 aligns across 13 bases. Germline trimming cut 1 base from V and 6 bases from J; bases unmatched to any gene: 5. This CDR3 has 17 residues. The germline V gene has CDR1 SGHNT and CDR2 YENEEA. The CDR3 DNA follows: TGTGCCAGCAGCTTAGCCCTCACTAGCGGGAGGGCCGGGGAGCTGTTTTTT. Amino acid sequence: CASSLALTSGRAGELFF.

The rearrangement joins TRBV5-1 to TRBJ2-3; TRBD1 aligns across 8 bases. With V trimmed by 4 bases and J by 2 bases, 3 bases remained unmatched. CDR1 and CDR2 (germline): SGHRS, YFSETQ. The length of the CDR3 is 14 residues. The CDR3 protein is CASSRDRPTDTQYF. The CDR3 nucleotides read TGCGCCAGCAGCCGGGACAGGCCCACAGATACGCAGTATTTT.

This clone was seen only once. Because it lacks the conserved phenylalanine or tryptophan at the end, this CDR3 is likely a read error. No DNA is shown, since the ends of the CDR3 on it are uncertain; the CDR3 is the one TCRdb lists. The chain is built from TRBV20-1 and TRBJ1-1; the tabulated D call, TRBD1, remains unverified against the DNA. Both ends counted, the CDR3 spans 11 residues. Germline CDR1 reads DFQATT; CDR2 reads SNEGSKA (reference sequence). The chain's CDR3 is CSARDLDRAGI.

This rearrangement joins TRBV2 to TRBJ1-5, with D tentatively TRBD1 (5 bases). Germline V lookup: CDR1 SNHLY, CDR2 FYNNEI. There are 15 residues in the CDR3. The V gene lost 6 bases and the J gene lost 8 bases, with 20 bases spanning the gap. The CDR3 protein is CASRTEQDFWEPQHF. The CDR3 nucleotides are TGTGCCAGCAGAACAGAACAGGATTTTTGGGAGCCCCAGCATTTT. The complete variable domain, with remaining parts taken from reference TRBV2 and TRBJ1-5, reads EPEVTQTPSHQVTQMGQEVILRCVPISNHLYFYWYRQILGQKVEFLVSFYNNEISEKSEIFDDQFSVERPDGSNFTLKIRSTKLEDSAMYFCASRTEQDFWEPQHFGDGTRLSIL.

This clone was detected once. The chain has TRBV7-2 and TRBJ2-7; 8 nucleotides agree with TRBD1. Germline-derived CDR1 and CDR2 are SGHTA and FQGNSA. The length of the CDR3 is 13 residues. Trimming took 3 bases from V and 3 from J; bases not matched to a gene: 1. CDR3 nucleotides: TGTGCCAGCAGCTTTACAGGGGGCTACGAGCAGTACGTC. Translated, it gives CASSFTGGYEQYV.

The chain links TRBV28 to TRBJ2-7; 11 nucleotides align to TRBD2. The CDR3 length is 17 residues. CDR1 MDHEN and CDR2 SYDVKM come from the germline V gene. Trimming cost V 5 bases and J 4 bases; bases outside gene matches: 13. DNA for the CDR3: TGTGCCAGCAGTGCATCTAGCGGGAGGCTCCCTAAATACGAGCAGTACGTC. It encodes CASSASSGRLPKYEQYV.

The chain links TRBV9 to TRBJ1-6; TRBD1 matches at 7 bases. Trimming removed 6 bases from V and 7 bases from J; junction bases left unmatched: 4. The V gene's germline CDR1 is SGDLS and CDR2 YYNGEE. The CDR3 is 13 amino acids. The CDR3: CASNTGENSPLHF. CDR3 nucleotide sequence: TGTGCCAGCAATACAGGGGAGAATTCACCCCTCCACTTT.

The gene calls are TRBV18 and TRBJ1-6, with 9 bases lining up with TRBD1. Germline CDR1 and CDR2: KGHSH and LQKENI. The CDR3 runs to 13 residues. V trimming: 6 bases; J trimming: 8 bases; junction bases outside the gene matches: 2. The CDR3 DNA follows: TGTGCCAGCTCTGGGGACAGGGATTCACCCCTCCACTTT. Its protein is CASSGDRDSPLHF.

V and J are TRBV11-2 and TRBJ2-7, with D tentatively TRBD1 (6 bases). V lost 3 bases and J 0 bases, leaving 12 bases between the germline ends. CDR3 length: 15 residues. The V gene's germline CDR1 is SGHAT and CDR2 FQNNGV. CDR3 DNA sequence: TGTGCCAGCAGCTTGGGGGCGGTAAGCTCCTACGAGCAGTACGTC. It yields the protein CASSLGAVSSYEQYV.

CDR3 nucleotide sequence: TGTGCCAGCAGTAATAGGGACAGGGCAAGTCAGCCCCAGCATTTT. This sequence encodes CASSNRDRASQPQHF. The rearrangement uses TRBV2 and TRBJ1-5; 9 nucleotides align to TRBD1. The germline V gene has CDR1 SNHLY and CDR2 FYNNEI. The CDR3 contains 15 residues. The V and J ends lost 5 bases and 6 bases, in that order; junction bases with no gene match: 8.

The chain joins TRBV3-1 (or the pseudogene TRBV3-2) to TRBJ2-5, with 8 bases that match TRBD1. Germline V CDR1 and CDR2: LGHDT, YNNKEL (reference sequence). CDR3 length: 17 amino acids. V shed 0 bases, J shed 1 base, and the junction held 7 bases outside the gene matches. CDR3 in amino acids: CASSQDPGDRSQETQYF. CDR3 DNA: TGTGCCAGCAGCCAAGACCCCGGGGACAGGTCCCAAGAGACCCAGTACTTC.

The V call is TRBV24-1, the J call TRBJ2-1; 7 nucleotides align to TRBD1. The CDR3 has 15 residues. Germline CDR1 is KGHDR and CDR2 is SFDVKD. V lost 3 bases and J lost 8; bases outside the gene matches: 9. CDR3 bases: TGTGCCACCAGTGATGGCTTCGGGCAGGGGGATGAGCAGTTCTTC. It translates to CATSDGFGQGDEQFF.

The chain couples TRBV6-5 to TRBJ1-5, with TRBD1 identical over 9 bases. CDR1 and CDR2 from the germline V gene are MNHEY and SVGAGI. The ends lost 9 bases at V and 7 bases at J; junction bases unmatched: 4. The CDR3 extends over 12 amino acids. The DNA of the CDR3 is TGTGCCAGTGGGACAGGGCCCCAGCCCCAGCATTTT. This sequence encodes CASGTGPQPQHF.

This chain connects TRBV7-2 to TRBJ2-3; D is possibly TRBD1 (5 bases). Trimming took off 5 bases at V and 3 bases at J, with 15 bases between the two ends. The CDR3 extends over 15 amino acids. Germline CDR1 and CDR2: SGHTA and FQGNSA. Here the CDR3 reads CASSPVGATTDTQYF. CDR3 sequence (DNA): TGTGCCAGCAGCCCGGTAGGGGCCACAACAGATACGCAGTATTTT.